The 8 T cell receptor beta chains given below trace back to one sample, sequenced in a study of CD8+CD57+ T cells in acquired aplastic anemia. By flow cytometry, patients selected for sequencing had shown an expansion of CD8+CD57+ cells. Template material for TCR beta VDJ and CDR3 profiling consisted of genomic DNA. TCRdb re-analysed the reads in MiXCR, keeping a single row per CDR3 protein. This sample has 100,000 to 150,000 distinct CDR3 sequences; roughly 40% occur once, and the top ten carry around 2.5%. Sample: sorted CD4+, CD8+, or CD8+CD57+ T cells (not recorded which) from PBMCs. The receptors come from a human donor with aplastic anemia.

In this sample, this clonotype turned up a few times. This sequence joins TRBV4-2 and TRBJ1-6; D might be TRBD1 (6 bases). The CDR3 runs 17 residues. CDR1 is LGHNA, CDR2 YNFKEQ, per germline. V was shortened by 8 bases and J by 0 bases, with 17 bases between the two germline ends. CDR3 sequence: CASGGDNPSSYNSPLHF. Written as DNA, the CDR3 is TGTGCCAGCGGCGGGGACAACCCGAGCTCCTATAATTCACCCCTCCACTTT.

The gene calls are TRBV2 and TRBJ2-7; the D gene could be TRBD1 or TRBD2 (5 bases each). Germline V gene data show CDR1 as SNHLY and CDR2 as FYNNEI. Trimming left V 4 bases short and J 7 bases short, with 11 bases between. CDR3 length: 12 residues. The CDR3 loop reads CASSVLGVEQYV. The DNA for the CDR3 is TGTGCCAGCAGTGTATTGGGGGTAGAGCAGTACGTC.

This clonotype has ten or more counts. V usage is TRBV13 and J usage is TRBJ2-3; D is perhaps TRBD2 (5 bases). Trimming removed 5 bases at V and 4 bases at J, with 16 bases between. Germline V gives CDR1 PRHDT, CDR2 FYEKMQ (reference sequence). CDR3 length equals 15 residues. The CDR3 nucleotides read TGTGCCAGCAGCCTCCGGAAATCAGCGGCAGATACGCAGTATTTT. Translated, it gives CASSLRKSAADTQYF.

This clonotype was recorded many times. The J gene is TRBJ1-6, the V gene TRBV7-3; D unclear. The V gene's germline CDR1 is SGHTA and CDR2 FQGTGA. The CDR3 totals 15 residues. V was trimmed by 5 bases and J by 13 bases, leaving 21 bases between them. CDR3 region: CASSRGTDSSNPLHF. CDR3 nucleotide sequence: TGTGCCAGCAGCCGCGGAACAGACTCCTCTAACCCCCTCCACTTT. The full variable domain, completed using reference TRBV7-3 and TRBJ1-6, is GAGVSQTPSNKVTEKGKYVELRCDPISGHTALYWYRQSLGQGPEFLIYFQGTGAADDSGLPNDRFFAVRPEGSVSTLKIQRTERGDSAVYLCASSRGTDSSNPLHFGNGTRLTVT.

This clonotype was counted at least ten times. The rearrangement links TRBV5-1 to TRBJ1-2, with TRBD1 matching over 8 bases. The V gene's germline CDR1 is SGHRS and CDR2 YFSETQ. V shed 5 bases, J shed 0 bases, and the junction held 9 bases outside the gene matches. CDR3 length: 16 amino acids. CDR3 residues: CASRTDRGPTNYGYTF. CDR3 in DNA: TGCGCCAGCAGAACCGACAGGGGCCCAACTAACTATGGCTACACCTTC.

The chain couples TRBV7-9 to TRBJ1-5, with 7 positions matching TRBD1. After removal of 5 bases from V and 7 bases from J, the junction contained 5 bases not matched to a gene. Germline V gene lookup returns CDR1 SEHNR and CDR2 FQNEAQ (reference sequence). CDR3 size: 13 residues. In DNA form, the CDR3 reads TGTGCCAGCAGCACACAGGGGATCCAGCCCCAGCATTTT. As protein: CASSTQGIQPQHF.

The chain employs TRBV20-1 and TRBJ2-1; 12 bases align to TRBD2. The CDR3 is 14 amino acids. V gave up 3 bases and J gave up 5 bases; unmatched junction bases: 2. Looked up from germline, CDR1 is DFQATT and CDR2 is SNEGSKA (reference sequence). The CDR3 nucleotides are TGCAGTGCTAGGACTAGCGGGGGTAACAATGAGCAGTTCTTC. This gives the protein CSARTSGGNNEQFF.

CDR3 region: CSVEDRDPEAFF. CDR3 bases: TGCAGCGTTGAAGACAGGGACCCTGAAGCTTTCTTT. This chain connects TRBV29-1 to TRBJ1-1; weak D call: TRBD1 (5 bases). Germline loops: CDR1 SQVTM, CDR2 ANQGSEA. The CDR3 spans 12 residues. Trimming pared 0 bases from V and 6 bases from J, leaving 8 bases between.